The table lists the clone carrying this T cell receptor beta chain with many counts. Antigen specificity is unknown. The unsorted libraries originated from 2 million PBMCs kept at -80 C. V was clipped by 10 bases and J by 5 bases, with 12 bases between them. Germline V gives CDR1 ENHRY, CDR2 SYGVKD. The CDR3 has 11 amino acids. The cDNA came from 5'RACE with 10-nucleotide random UMIs. TCRdb re-called the 5' RACE reads through MiXCR, storing one row per CDR3 protein. Of tens of thousands of distinct CDR3 sequences listed, 2.6% are singletons. The data belong to a study of neurological immune-mediated disorders. General study results and limits: None of the CDR3 amino acid sequences in expanded clones turned up in more than one subject, which points to private repertoires in all groups. According to phylogenetic grouping, one related-CDR3 cluster, a possible signature, contained the repertoires of 18 of 34 multiple sclerosis patients.

The gene calls are TRBV10-3 and TRBJ2-7; D is perhaps TRBD2 (6 bases). The material sequenced was PBMCs. The clonotype was recovered from a woman in her twenties or thirties with multiple sclerosis. The CDR3 sequence is CASSLANEQYF. CDR3 nucleotide sequence: TGTGCCAGTTCACTAGCCAACGAGCAGTACTTC.